This record covers a single T cell receptor (beta chain). This sample was taken from a study of T cell responses to AZD1222 COVID-19 vaccine. V was pared by 3 bases and J by 5 bases, with 7 bases between. Per germline, CDR1 MDHEN and CDR2 SYDVKM. The CDR3 extends over 12 amino acids. The method was immunoSEQ multiplex PCR; TCRdb's version includes in-frame clones alone and lacks a portion of them. Here the sample spans 200,000 to 250,000 clones, approximately 94% being singletons. The specimen was peripheral blood, collected 28 days after the second dose of the MenACWY control vaccine. The rearrangement links TRBV28 to TRBJ1-1; D gene uncertain. The TCR was taken from an adult who received the MenACWY meningococcal vaccine as a control. CDR3 amino acids: CASSFVNTEAFF. The CDR3 DNA is TGTGCCAGCAGTTTCGTAAATACTGAAGCTTTCTTT.